This T cell receptor (beta chain) was sequenced for a study of T-cell reconstitution after alpha-beta-depleted transplantation in children. Regarding this clonotype: Antigen: not known.

V lost 2 bases, J lost 4 bases, and 8 bases lay in between. The CDR3 spans 13 residues. Study results and caveats: The origin of alpha-beta T cells about two months after transplant was reportedly several hundred expanded graft clones. Day-60 TCRbeta diversity that was high in some patients was derived from surviving recipient T cells and thymic progenitors.

Unique molecular identifiers tagged the TCRbeta library. One entry per CDR3 protein, called by TCRdb with MiXCR from the PCR reads. The data hold approximately 1,000,000 distinct CDR3 sequences, with roughly 31% observed a single time. The V gene is TRBV12-3 or TRBV12-4, the J gene TRBJ1-2; D is unclear. Sequenced here: PBMCs, mostly from graft donor cells, sampled 360 days after TCRalphabeta/CD19-depleted stem cell transplant. The receptor was isolated from a boy in the first two years of life who had a stem cell transplant for SCID, so the T cells may come from the graft donor. This chain's CDR3 is CASSLMGSYGYTF. CDR3 bases: TGTGCCAGCAGTTTAATGGGGAGCTATGGCTACACCTTC.